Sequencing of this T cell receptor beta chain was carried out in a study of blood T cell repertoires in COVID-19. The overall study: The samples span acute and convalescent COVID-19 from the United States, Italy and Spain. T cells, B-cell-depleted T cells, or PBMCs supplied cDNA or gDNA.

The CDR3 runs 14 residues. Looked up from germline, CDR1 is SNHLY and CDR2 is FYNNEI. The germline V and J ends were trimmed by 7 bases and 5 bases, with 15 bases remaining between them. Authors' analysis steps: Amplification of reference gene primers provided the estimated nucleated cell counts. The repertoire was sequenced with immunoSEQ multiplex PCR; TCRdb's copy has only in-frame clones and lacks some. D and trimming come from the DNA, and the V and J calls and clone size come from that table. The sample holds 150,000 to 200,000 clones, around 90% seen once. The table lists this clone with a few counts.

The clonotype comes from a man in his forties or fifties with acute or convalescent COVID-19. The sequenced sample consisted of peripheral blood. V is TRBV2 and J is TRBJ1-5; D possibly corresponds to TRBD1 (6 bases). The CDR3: CASNPQGIDQPQHF. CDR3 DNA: TGTGCCAGCAACCCACAGGGTATTGATCAGCCCCAGCATTTT.